Listed below are T cell receptor beta chains from one sample, sequenced in a study of T-cell memory formation after mild COVID-19. TCRdb itself ran the 5' RACE reads through MiXCR, one entry per CDR3 protein. The sample has some 260,000 distinct CDR3 sequences, about 15% seen once; the top ten hold approximately 3.6%. The sample comprised PBMCs or a T cell subset sorted from them (not recorded which). The origin of the receptors is a man between 18 and 29 years old who had mild COVID-19 (a few samples of this study predate the infection). Cell type and time point are not known. The CDR3 runs from the conserved cysteine through the conserved F or W.

V	J	CDR3
TRBV5-1	TRBJ2-6	CASSTGEAGANVLTF
TRBV28	TRBJ2-3	CASSWVPSGGDTQYF
TRBV5-1	TRBJ2-2	CASSIQNTGELFF
TRBV5-1	TRBJ1-2	CASSFDGIYGYTF
TRBV5-1	TRBJ1-6	CASSLLEGNSPLHF
TRBV7-9	TRBJ1-4	CASSLGLPGEEKLFF
TRBV20-1	TRBJ2-5	CSARDPGVFAETQYF
TRBV20-1	TRBJ2-3	CSALNPRDNTDTQYF
TRBV29-1	TRBJ1-2	CSVAFDPDYGYTF
TRBV7-2	TRBJ2-3	CASSLENGPSTDTQYF
TRBV12-3/TRBV12-4	TRBJ1-6	CASSRDRGRSPLHF
TRBV24-1	TRBJ2-1	CATSDPTGNEQFF
TRBV5-4	TRBJ1-4	CASSQSGSNTNEKLFF
TRBV10-3	TRBJ1-3	CAISGQILGNTIYF
TRBV29-1	TRBJ1-1	CSVEGTWGAGEAFF
TRBV10-3	TRBJ1-6	CAISMPNSPLHF
TRBV20-1	TRBJ1-4	CSATPAGRGEKLFF
TRBV20-1	TRBJ1-2	CSARGSPRGYTF
TRBV5-1	TRBJ1-6	CASSLGTDFHNSPLHF
TRBV2	TRBJ2-1	CASRSFVRAGNNEQFF
TRBV7-2	TRBJ2-1	CASSLRVGRTNEQFF
TRBV6-6	TRBJ2-4	CASRGGQNIQYF
TRBV9	TRBJ2-1	CASTPSGGLYNEQFF
TRBV27	TRBJ2-3	CASSEGLASGSQYF
TRBV11-2	TRBJ2-6	CASGRASSGANVLTF
TRBV20-1	TRBJ2-3	CSARIAGDTDTQYF
TRBV5-1	TRBJ2-5	CASGAGSYFQETQYF
TRBV7-9	TRBJ2-3	CASSLGLRPDTDTQYF
TRBV20-1	TRBJ1-2	CSAGVPGQGTNYGYTF
TRBV5-1	TRBJ1-1	CASSLGPEAGPAFF
TRBV4-1	TRBJ2-7	CASSPLGAGGYEQYF
TRBV7-8	TRBJ2-1	CASSRREDPYNEQFF
TRBV7-9	TRBJ2-2	CASSSRDRGLGTGELFF
TRBV5-1	TRBJ1-1	CASSGQGARDTEAFF
TRBV6-6	TRBJ2-7	CASSYSTAAGSPYEQYF
TRBV11-2	TRBJ2-7	CASSLTLTGVYEQYF
TRBV20-1	TRBJ1-1	CSACPDRNTEAFF
TRBV5-1	TRBJ2-3	CASSPIITDTQYF